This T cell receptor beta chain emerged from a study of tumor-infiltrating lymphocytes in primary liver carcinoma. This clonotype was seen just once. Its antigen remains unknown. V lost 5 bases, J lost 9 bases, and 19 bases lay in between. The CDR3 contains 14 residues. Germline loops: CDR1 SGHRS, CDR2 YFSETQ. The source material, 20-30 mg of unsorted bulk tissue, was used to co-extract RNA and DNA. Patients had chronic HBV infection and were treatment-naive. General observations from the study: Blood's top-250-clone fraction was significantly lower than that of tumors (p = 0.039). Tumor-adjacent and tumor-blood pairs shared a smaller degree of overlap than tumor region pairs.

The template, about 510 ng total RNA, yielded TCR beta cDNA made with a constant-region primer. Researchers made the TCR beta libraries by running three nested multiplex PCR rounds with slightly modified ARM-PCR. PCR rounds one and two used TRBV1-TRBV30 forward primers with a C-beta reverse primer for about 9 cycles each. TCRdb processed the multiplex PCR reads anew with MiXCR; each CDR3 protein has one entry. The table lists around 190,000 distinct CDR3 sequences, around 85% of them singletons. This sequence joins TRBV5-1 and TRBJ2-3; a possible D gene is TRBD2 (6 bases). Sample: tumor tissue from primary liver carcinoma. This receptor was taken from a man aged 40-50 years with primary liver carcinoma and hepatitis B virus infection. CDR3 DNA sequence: TGCGCCAGCAGAATTCAGGAGGGCACAAAAACGCAGTATTTT. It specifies CASRIQEGTKTQYF.